Below are 28 T cell receptor beta chains sequenced from a single sample in a study of T cells in Graves' hyperthyroidism and ophthalmopathy (dated by TCRdb to about 2019). Library construction relied on multiplex PCR. Reads for this sample came from an Illumina HiSeq 2000. The TCR beta CDR3 regions were amplified from the RNA transcripts. The TCR CDR3 was subjected to a first round of RT-PCR using the HTBI primer set and the Qiagen OneStep RT-PCR kit. Starting from the raw public reads, TCRdb applied fastp trimming at Q25, assembled clones with MiXCR and retained in-frame beta chains. Each CDR3 protein gets just one entry, which takes the most common genes and DNA from the rows behind it. The sample table contains about 640,000 distinct CDR3 sequences; only one count was recorded for less than 25% of them. The top ten clones comprise 34% of the sample. The sequencing sample was made of blood. These receptors were obtained from a man aged 30-40 years with Graves' ophthalmopathy.

The CDR3: CSAKGGGLGDEQFF. The DNA of the CDR3 is TGCAGTGCTAAGGGGGGGGGGTTGGGCGATGAGCAGTTCTTC. The chain has TRBV20-1 and TRBJ2-1; a weak D match, TRBD2 (7 bases). V was pared by 4 bases and J by 8 bases, with 18 bases between. The CDR3 runs to 14 residues. From germline, CDR1 is DFQATT and CDR2 SNEGSKA (reference sequence).

V is TRBV18 and J is TRBJ2-1; unclear D gene. CDR1 KGHSH and CDR2 LQKENI come from the germline V gene. The V and J ends lost 10 bases and 4 bases respectively, with 14 bases between them. The CDR3 is made up of 13 amino acids. This chain's CDR3 is CATRPLSYNEQFF. In DNA, the CDR3 is TGTGCCACCCGGCCTCTATCTTACAATGAGCAGTTCTTC.

This clonotype was seen a few times. The rearrangement links TRBV6-1 to TRBJ2-2; 7 positions agree with TRBD1. Germline-derived CDR1 and CDR2 are MNHNS and SASEGT. V trimming: 5 bases; J trimming: 3 bases; junction bases outside the gene matches: 12. The CDR3 loop spans 17 amino acids. The CDR3 loop is CASSRPEGTAYTGELFF. As DNA, the CDR3 is TGTGCCAGCAGTCGCCCTGAAGGGACAGCGTACACCGGGGAGCTGTTTTTT.

This clonotype was counted at least ten times. The rearrangement uses TRBV27 and TRBJ2-7; D is undetermined. Germline lookup yields CDR1 MNHEY and CDR2 SMNVEV (reference sequence). The CDR3 runs to 12 residues. The ends were cut back, 5 bases at V and 6 bases at J, with 11 bases in the middle. The CDR3 nucleotides are TGTGCCAGCAGTCCTGGGGTGAGCGAGCAGTACTTC. It translates to CASSPGVSEQYF.

In this sample, this clonotype turned up many times. The V and J genes are TRBV28 and TRBJ2-1; D is perhaps TRBD2 (6 bases). Trimming stripped 2 bases from V and 12 bases from J, with 14 bases between. Germline V gives CDR1 MDHEN, CDR2 SYDVKM. The CDR3 consists of 13 residues. The CDR3 coding sequence is TGTGCCAGCAGTTTACCGGGACTCTCGGTGCAGTTCTTC. It is translated as CASSLPGLSVQFF.

The chain uses TRBV28 and TRBJ2-1; maybe TRBD1 (6 bases). CDR1 is MDHEN and CDR2 is SYDVKM in the germline V gene. V was pared by 1 base and J by 0 bases, with 16 bases between. The CDR3 runs to 18 residues. The CDR3 coding sequence is TGTGCCAGCAGTTTATTTTCCCTCAGGGGCTACTCCTACAATGAGCAGTTCTTC. It yields the protein CASSLFSLRGYSYNEQFF. The complete variable domain, with remaining parts taken from reference TRBV28 and TRBJ2-1, reads DVKVTQSSRYLVKRTGEKVFLECVQDMDHENMFWYRQDPGLGLRLIYFSYDVKMKEKGDIPEGYSVSREKKERFSLILESASTNQTSMYLCASSLFSLRGYSYNEQFFGPGTRLTVL.

This clonotype was counted ten times or more. V is TRBV5-1 and J is TRBJ1-2; D remains ambiguous. Germline lookup yields CDR1 SGHRS and CDR2 YFSETQ. This CDR3 comprises 15 residues. V shed 2 bases and J shed 2 bases, with 13 bases lying between them. CDR3 loop: CASSFGPSGNYGYTF. DNA for the CDR3: TGCGCCAGCAGCTTTGGTCCCTCGGGGAACTATGGCTACACCTTC. Filled out from reference TRBV5-1 and TRBJ1-2, the complete variable domain reads KAGVTQTPRYLIKTRGQQVTLSCSPISGHRSVSWYQQTPGQGLQFLFEYFSETQRNKGNFPGRFSGRQFSNSRSEMNVSTLELGDSALYLCASSFGPSGNYGYTFGSGTRLTVV.

The chain has TRBV11-2 and TRBJ2-3, with TRBD1 matching 8 bases. Germline V CDR1 and CDR2: SGHAT, FQNNGV. After removal of 5 bases from V and 2 bases from J, the junction contained 6 bases not matched to a gene. The CDR3 length is 15 residues. CDR3 nucleotide sequence: TGTGCCAGCAGCCCTACAGGGGGTGTCACAGATACGCAGTATTTT. Its protein product is CASSPTGGVTDTQYF.

V is TRBV20-1 and J is TRBJ2-1; TRBD2 might be the D (6 bases). CDR1 and CDR2 from the germline V gene are DFQATT and SNEGSKA (reference sequence). V was pared by 1 base and J by 4 bases, with 17 bases between. CDR3 length equals 16 residues. This chain's CDR3 is CSARVHGRGDYNEQFF. CDR3 DNA sequence: TGCAGTGCTAGAGTACACGGGCGGGGCGATTACAATGAGCAGTTCTTC.

This clonotype has only a few counts. V gene TRBV11-2 combines with J gene TRBJ2-2; weak D call: TRBD2 (5 bases). The germline V and J ends were trimmed by 2 bases and 5 bases, with 9 bases remaining between them. The germline gives CDR1 SGHAT, CDR2 FQNNGV. This CDR3 is 14 amino acids long. CDR3 bases: TGTGCCAGCAGCTTAAGCGGAACTACCGGGGAGCTGTTTTTT. Translating it yields CASSLSGTTGELFF. The whole variable domain, remainder taken from reference TRBV11-2 and TRBJ2-2, is EAGVAQSPRYKIIEKRQSVAFWCNPISGHATLYWYQQILGQGPKLLIQFQNNGVVDDSQLPKDRFSAERLKGVDSTLKIQPAKLEDSAVYLCASSLSGTTGELFFGEGSRLTVL.

The chain recombines TRBV20-1 with TRBJ2-7; 9 nucleotides match TRBD1. Trimming cost V 3 bases and J 6 bases; bases outside gene matches: 9. This CDR3 is 14 amino acids long. Germline V CDR1 and CDR2: DFQATT, SNEGSKA (reference sequence). The CDR3 protein is CSASVRDREREQYF. The CDR3 DNA is TGCAGTGCTAGCGTCCGGGACAGGGAGCGCGAGCAGTACTTC.

The V call is TRBV20-1, the J call TRBJ2-2, with TRBD2 matching 10 bases. Germline V gene data show CDR1 as DFQATT and CDR2 as SNEGSKA (reference sequence). Trimming cost V 0 bases and J 3 bases; bases outside gene matches: 7. This CDR3 is 17 amino acids long. Written as DNA, the CDR3 is TGCAGTGCTAGAGATAAGGCTAGCGGGAGTTACACCGGGGAGCTGTTTTTT. This translates into CSARDKASGSYTGELFF.

Note on this clonotype: A read error may be the cause here, since a much bigger clone is one base away. The chain is built from TRBV20-1 and TRBJ2-5, with TRBD1 matching over 7 bases. Germline CDR1 DFQATT, CDR2 SNEGSKA (reference sequence). The CDR3 covers 13 residues. The DNA of the CDR3 is TGCAGTGCCGCGACAGGGATTCAAGAGACCCAGCACTTC. It translates to CSAATGIQETQHF.

The table lists this clonotype with many counts. The chain combines TRBV2 with TRBJ2-5, with 9 positions matching TRBD2. The V and J ends lost 10 bases and 7 bases, in that order; junction bases with no gene match: 10. CDR1 is SNHLY and CDR2 is FYNNEI in the germline V gene. CDR3 length equals 13 residues. The DNA for the CDR3 is TGTGCCATCCTAGCGGGGATCCCAGGGACCCAGTACTTC. Translated, it gives CAILAGIPGTQYF. The full variable domain, with the rest looked up from reference TRBV2 and TRBJ2-5, is EPEVTQTPSHQVTQMGQEVILRCVPISNHLYFYWYRQILGQKVEFLVSFYNNEISEKSEIFDDQFSVERPDGSNFTLKIRSTKLEDSAMYFCAILAGIPGTQYFGPGTRLLVL.

The chain combines TRBV10-3 with TRBJ2-7; 8 bases fit TRBD1. The trim removed 7 bases at V and 2 bases at J, leaving 10 bases unmatched. The CDR3 runs 15 residues. CDR1 is ENHRY, CDR2 SYGVKD, per germline. CDR3 coding DNA: TGTGCCATCACCGATACTAGGACAGGGCCCTACGAGCAGTACTTC. This sequence encodes CAITDTRTGPYEQYF.

This clonotype was detected many times. This sequence joins TRBV5-1 and TRBJ2-2, with 7 nucleotides matching TRBD1. The CDR3 extends over 16 amino acids. The V gene end was trimmed by 5 bases and the J gene end by 2 bases; junction bases not matched to a gene: 9. Germline assignment: CDR1 SGHRS and CDR2 YFSETQ. CDR3 sequence: CASSSRDSLNTGELFF. In DNA, the CDR3 is TGCGCCAGCAGTTCCCGGGACAGTCTTAACACCGGGGAGCTGTTTTTT.

This chain links TRBV20-1 with TRBJ2-7; weak D call: TRBD2 (8 bases). This CDR3 contains 19 residues. Germline lookup yields CDR1 DFQATT and CDR2 SNEGSKA (reference sequence). V was shortened by 6 bases and J by 5 bases, with 35 bases between the two germline ends. CDR3 nucleotides: TGCAGTGCCCGTCCCCCCGCGGGGTTCAAGGGACTAGGGGGCCACGAGCAGTACTTC. Its protein product is CSARPPAGFKGLGGHEQYF.

In this sample, this clonotype turned up a few times. The chain has TRBV28 and TRBJ2-5; maybe TRBD1 (5 bases). Trimming cost V 6 bases and J 4 bases, with 12 bases left between them. This CDR3 has 13 residues. The V gene's germline CDR1 is MDHEN and CDR2 SYDVKM. The CDR3 DNA is TGTGCCAGCAGGTGGGGCGGCGGAGAGACCCAGTACTTC. Amino acids: CASRWGGGETQYF.

This clonotype has a count of ten or more. V usage is TRBV6-5 and J usage is TRBJ2-7, with 7 bases that match TRBD1. V lost 6 bases, J lost 1 base, and 9 bases stayed unmatched. The V gene's germline CDR1 is MNHEY and CDR2 SVGAGI. This CDR3 has 15 residues. CDR3 DNA: TGTGCCAGCAGACTCAGGACAGGTGATTCCTACGAGCAGTACTTC. Residues: CASRLRTGDSYEQYF.

As concerns this clonotype: The junction departs from germline at one end; a sequencing error may be responsible. This chain's CDR3 is CASSAGAETQHF. The DNA for the CDR3 is TGTGCCAGCAGTGCGGGGGCGGAGACCCAGCACTTC. J is TRBJ2-5 and V is TRBV7-6; tentatively, D is TRBD2 (7 bases). Germline V gene data show CDR1 as SGHVS and CDR2 as FNYEAQ. This CDR3 is built from 12 residues.

This clonotype was recorded a few times. In DNA, the CDR3 is TGTGCCAGCAGCCCGACCGGACAGGGGTACCAGCCCCAGCATTTT. This gives the protein CASSPTGQGYQPQHF. V gene TRBV7-2 combines with J gene TRBJ1-5; 9 positions match TRBD1. After removal of 5 bases from V and 7 bases from J, the junction contained 9 bases not matched to a gene. Germline assignment: CDR1 SGHTA and CDR2 FQGNSA. The CDR3 spans 15 residues.

This clonotype was observed a few times. The rearrangement joins TRBV29-1 to TRBJ2-7, with a tentative D call TRBD2 (6 bases). V gave up 4 bases and J gave up 4 bases, with 17 bases separating them. The CDR3 sequence is 14 residues long. CDR1 is SQVTM and CDR2 is ANQGSEA in the germline V gene. The CDR3 reads CSVGTGGLIYEQYF. Here the CDR3 DNA reads TGCAGCGTTGGTACTGGGGGACTGATTTACGAGCAGTACTTC.

This rearrangement joins TRBV20-1 to TRBJ2-3, with D hard to call. The V gene's germline CDR1 is DFQATT and CDR2 SNEGSKA (reference sequence). The V end was cut by 2 bases, the J end by 2 bases, with 14 bases between. The CDR3 length is 15 residues. This CDR3 is CSARIRMMATDTQYF. The CDR3 nucleotides are TGCAGTGCTAGAATAAGAATGATGGCCACAGATACGCAGTATTTT.

This clonotype was detected only a few times. The rearrangement joins TRBV7-2 to TRBJ2-5; 7 nucleotides match TRBD2. Germline V lookup: CDR1 SGHTA, CDR2 FQGNSA. There are 13 residues in the CDR3. V shed 2 bases and J 5 bases; nucleotides not matched to a gene: 2. CDR3 nucleotides: TGTGCCAGCAGCTTAAGGGAGGGGGAGACCCAGTACTTC. It codes for CASSLREGETQYF.

The genes are TRBV20-1 and TRBJ1-2; TRBD1 matches at 7 bases. With 1 base clipped from V and 4 bases from J, the junction kept 12 bases outside the gene matches. The length of the CDR3 is 16 residues. CDR1 DFQATT and CDR2 SNEGSKA come from the germline V gene (reference sequence). The CDR3 loop is CSARVATGKIGYGYTF. In nucleotides, the CDR3 is TGCAGTGCTAGAGTCGCGACAGGGAAAATAGGCTATGGCTACACCTTC.

The V gene is TRBV28, the J gene TRBJ1-2, with D possibly TRBD1 on 5 matching bases. Germline V gives CDR1 MDHEN, CDR2 SYDVKM. The V end was cut by 6 bases, the J end by 8 bases, with 13 bases between. This CDR3 comprises 12 residues. The CDR3 region is CASRVGTDGYTF. The CDR3 region has the DNA TGTGCCAGCAGGGTGGGGACGGACGGCTACACCTTC.

The V and J genes are TRBV3-1 and TRBJ2-4, with 12 bases that match TRBD2. This CDR3 spans 18 amino acids. Germline assignment: CDR1 LGHDT and CDR2 YNNKEL (reference sequence). J was trimmed by 4 bases and V by 4 bases; bases with no gene match: 11. The chain's CDR3 is CASSPGGRLAGGKNIQYF. DNA of the CDR3: TGTGCCAGCAGCCCCGGGGGCCGCCTAGCGGGGGGGAAAAACATTCAGTACTTC.

The chain joins TRBV20-1 to TRBJ2-3; 7 nucleotides line up with TRBD2. Germline loops: CDR1 DFQATT, CDR2 SNEGSKA (reference sequence). V trimming: 6 bases; J trimming: 0 bases; junction bases outside the gene matches: 9. The CDR3 has 15 amino acids. The CDR3 is CSAQTRDYSTDTQYF. CDR3 DNA: TGCAGTGCCCAGACCCGGGACTATAGCACAGATACGCAGTATTTT.